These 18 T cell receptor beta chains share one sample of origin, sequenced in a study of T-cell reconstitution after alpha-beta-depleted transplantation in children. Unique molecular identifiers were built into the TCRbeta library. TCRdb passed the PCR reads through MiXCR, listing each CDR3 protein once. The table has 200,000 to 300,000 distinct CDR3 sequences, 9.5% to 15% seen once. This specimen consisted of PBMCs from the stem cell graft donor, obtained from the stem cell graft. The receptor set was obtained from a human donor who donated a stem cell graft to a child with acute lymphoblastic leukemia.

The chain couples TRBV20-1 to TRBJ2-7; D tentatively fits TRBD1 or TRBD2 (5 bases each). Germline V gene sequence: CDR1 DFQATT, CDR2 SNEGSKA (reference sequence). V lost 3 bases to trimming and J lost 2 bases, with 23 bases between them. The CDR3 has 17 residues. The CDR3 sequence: CSARKGGTSPPTYEQYF. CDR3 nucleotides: TGCAGTGCTAGGAAAGGTGGGACCTCCCCCCCGACCTACGAGCAGTACTTC.

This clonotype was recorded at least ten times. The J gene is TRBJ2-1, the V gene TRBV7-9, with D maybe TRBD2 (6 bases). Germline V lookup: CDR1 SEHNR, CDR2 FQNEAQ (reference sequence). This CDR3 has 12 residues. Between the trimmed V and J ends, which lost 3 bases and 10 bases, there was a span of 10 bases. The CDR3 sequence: CASSLGGREQFF. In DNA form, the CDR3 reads TGTGCCAGCAGCTTGGGGGGACGGGAGCAGTTCTTC.

CDR3 residues: CASSLGQIGGNEQFF. The DNA for the CDR3 is TGTGCCAGCAGCCTAGGGCAGATTGGGGGAAATGAGCAGTTCTTC. This chain joins TRBV11-1 and TRBJ2-1; the D gene could be TRBD1 or TRBD2 (5 bases each). Germline CDR1 and CDR2: SGHAT and FQDESV (reference sequence). There are 15 residues in the CDR3. V shed 5 bases and J shed 7 bases, with 18 bases lying between them.

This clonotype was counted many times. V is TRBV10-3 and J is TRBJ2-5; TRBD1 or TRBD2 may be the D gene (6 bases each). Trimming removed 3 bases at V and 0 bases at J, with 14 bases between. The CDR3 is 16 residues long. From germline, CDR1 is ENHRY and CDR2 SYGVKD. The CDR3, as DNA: TGTGCCATCAGTGATTTAACGGGGGCCAACCAAGAGACCCAGTACTTC. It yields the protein CAISDLTGANQETQYF.

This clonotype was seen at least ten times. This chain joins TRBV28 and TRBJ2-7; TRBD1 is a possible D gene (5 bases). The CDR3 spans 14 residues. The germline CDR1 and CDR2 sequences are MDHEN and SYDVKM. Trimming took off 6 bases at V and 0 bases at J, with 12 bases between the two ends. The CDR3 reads CASSYRLGSYEQYF. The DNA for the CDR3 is TGTGCCAGCAGCTACAGGTTAGGCTCCTACGAGCAGTACTTC.

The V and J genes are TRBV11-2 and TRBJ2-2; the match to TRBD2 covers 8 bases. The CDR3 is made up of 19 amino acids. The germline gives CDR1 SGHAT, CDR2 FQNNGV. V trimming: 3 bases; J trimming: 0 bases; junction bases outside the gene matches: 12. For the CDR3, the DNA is TGTGCCAGCAGCTTTTCACTGTTCCTAGCGGGTCCGAACACCGGGGAGCTGTTTTTT. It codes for CASSFSLFLAGPNTGELFF.

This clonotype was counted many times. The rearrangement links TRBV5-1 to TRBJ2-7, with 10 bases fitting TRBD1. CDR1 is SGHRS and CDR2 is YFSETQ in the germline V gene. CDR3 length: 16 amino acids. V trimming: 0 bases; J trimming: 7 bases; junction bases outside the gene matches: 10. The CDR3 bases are TGCGCCAGCAGCTTGGGACAGGGGGCGACCTCGTGGGAGCAGTACTTC. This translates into CASSLGQGATSWEQYF.

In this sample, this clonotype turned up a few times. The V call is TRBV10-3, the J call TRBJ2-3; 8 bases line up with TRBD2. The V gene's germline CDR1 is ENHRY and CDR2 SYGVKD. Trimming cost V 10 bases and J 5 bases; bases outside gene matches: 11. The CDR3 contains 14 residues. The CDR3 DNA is TGTGCCAGCCGGTACGGGGGGGGGCGAGATACGCAGTATTTT. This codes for CASRYGGGRDTQYF.

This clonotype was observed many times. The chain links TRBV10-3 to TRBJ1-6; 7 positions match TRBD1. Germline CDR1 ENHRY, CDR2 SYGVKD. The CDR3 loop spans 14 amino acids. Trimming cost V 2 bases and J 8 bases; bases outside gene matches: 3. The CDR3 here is CAISERQGDSPLHF. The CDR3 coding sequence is TGTGCCATCAGTGAGAGACAGGGAGATTCACCCCTCCACTTT.

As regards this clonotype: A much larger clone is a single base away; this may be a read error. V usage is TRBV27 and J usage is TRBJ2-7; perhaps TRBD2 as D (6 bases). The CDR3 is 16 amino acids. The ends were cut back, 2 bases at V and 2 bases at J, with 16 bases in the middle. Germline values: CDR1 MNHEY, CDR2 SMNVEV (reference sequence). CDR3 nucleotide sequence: TGTGCCAGCAGTTTAAAGGGCCCCTCGGGGGCCTACGAGCAGTACTTC. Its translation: CASSLKGPSGAYEQYF.

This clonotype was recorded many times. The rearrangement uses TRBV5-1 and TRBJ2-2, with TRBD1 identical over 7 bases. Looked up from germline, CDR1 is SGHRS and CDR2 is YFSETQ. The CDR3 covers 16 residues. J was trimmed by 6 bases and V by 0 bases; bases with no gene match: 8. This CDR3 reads CASSLVTGYYSGELFF. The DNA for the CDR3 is TGCGCCAGCAGCTTGGTGACAGGGTACTACTCCGGGGAGCTGTTTTTT.

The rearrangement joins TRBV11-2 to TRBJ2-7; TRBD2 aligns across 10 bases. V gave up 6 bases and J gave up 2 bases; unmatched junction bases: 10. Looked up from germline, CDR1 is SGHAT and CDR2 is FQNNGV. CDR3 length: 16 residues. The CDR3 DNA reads TGTGCCAGCAGAACCGGACTAGCGGATGAGCCCTACGAGCAGTACTTC. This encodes CASRTGLADEPYEQYF. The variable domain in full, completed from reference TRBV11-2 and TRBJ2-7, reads EAGVAQSPRYKIIEKRQSVAFWCNPISGHATLYWYQQILGQGPKLLIQFQNNGVVDDSQLPKDRFSAERLKGVDSTLKIQPAKLEDSAVYLCASRTGLADEPYEQYFGPGTRLTVT.

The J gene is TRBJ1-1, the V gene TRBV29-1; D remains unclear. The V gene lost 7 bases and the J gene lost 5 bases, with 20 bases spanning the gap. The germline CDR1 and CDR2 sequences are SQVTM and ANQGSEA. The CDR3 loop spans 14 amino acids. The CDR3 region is CSGEGGDGRTEAFF. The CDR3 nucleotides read TGCAGCGGAGAGGGCGGCGACGGGAGAACTGAAGCTTTCTTT.

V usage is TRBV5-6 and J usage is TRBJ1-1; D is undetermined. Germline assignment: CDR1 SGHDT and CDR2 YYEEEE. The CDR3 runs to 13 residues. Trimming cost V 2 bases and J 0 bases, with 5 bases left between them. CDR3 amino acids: CASSFPLNTEAFF. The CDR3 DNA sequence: TGTGCCAGCAGCTTTCCCTTGAACACTGAAGCTTTCTTT.

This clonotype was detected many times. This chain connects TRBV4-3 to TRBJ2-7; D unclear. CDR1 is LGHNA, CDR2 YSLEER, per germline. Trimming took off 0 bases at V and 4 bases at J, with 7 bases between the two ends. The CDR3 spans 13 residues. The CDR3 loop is CASSQDLGYEQYF. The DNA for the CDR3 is TGCGCCAGCAGCCAAGACTTGGGGTACGAGCAGTACTTC.

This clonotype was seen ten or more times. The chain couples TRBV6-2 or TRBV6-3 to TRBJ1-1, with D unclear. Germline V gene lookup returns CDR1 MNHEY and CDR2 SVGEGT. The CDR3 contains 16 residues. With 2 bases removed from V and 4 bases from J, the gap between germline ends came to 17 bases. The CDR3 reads CASSYRVFIEATEAFF. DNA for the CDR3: TGTGCCAGCAGTTACCGTGTCTTTATCGAAGCCACTGAAGCTTTCTTT.

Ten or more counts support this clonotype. The CDR3 DNA is TGTGCCAGCAGCCAAGACGGTGTCACAGATACGCAGTATTTT. The encoded protein is CASSQDGVTDTQYF. The chain joins TRBV4-2 to TRBJ2-3, with unresolved D. The V end was cut by 0 bases, the J end by 2 bases, with 6 bases between. This CDR3 region has 14 residues. Germline loops: CDR1 LGHNA, CDR2 YNFKEQ.

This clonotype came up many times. The chain's CDR3 is CASSLRAGVNQPQHF. The CDR3 DNA follows: TGTGCCAGCAGTTTAAGGGCAGGCGTCAATCAGCCCCAGCATTTT. The rearrangement joins TRBV28 to TRBJ1-5; D not certain. Trimming shortened V by 2 bases and J by 3 bases, and 11 bases separated the two germline ends. CDR1 MDHEN and CDR2 SYDVKM come from the germline V gene. The CDR3 sequence is 15 residues long.